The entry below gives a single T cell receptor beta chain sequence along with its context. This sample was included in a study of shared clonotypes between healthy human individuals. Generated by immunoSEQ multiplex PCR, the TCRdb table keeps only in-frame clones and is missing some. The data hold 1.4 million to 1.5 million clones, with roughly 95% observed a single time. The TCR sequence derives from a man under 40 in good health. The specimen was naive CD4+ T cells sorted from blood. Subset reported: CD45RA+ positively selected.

CDR3 in amino acids: CASSFLAGDDEQYF. DNA of the CDR3: TGTGCCAGCAGCTTCCTAGCGGGAGACGACGAGCAGTACTTC. The chain links TRBV7-9 to TRBJ2-7, with 10 bases matching TRBD2. CDR1 SEHNR and CDR2 FQNEAQ come from the germline V gene (reference sequence). Trimming cost V 3 bases and J 5 bases; bases outside gene matches: 4. The CDR3 contains 14 residues.